This T cell receptor (beta chain) was profiled in a study of human T cells and chemical hapten exposure (dated by TCRdb to the early 2020s). The study in broad terms: For sensitization, 2% DPC in acetone was applied to an approximately 2 cm by approximately 2 cm area of upper inner arm skin. Blood for TCR sequencing was provided by twenty-nine alopecia patients at one to four time points (pre-sensitization, 2, 6 and 24 weeks). Blood samples were taken from patients before sensitization (week 0) and then at 2, 6 and about 24 weeks after DPC sensitization. Alopecia areata with under or over 50% scalp involvement, alopecia totalis and alopecia universalis were represented in the patient cohort, which was mostly female. Patch testing was done on the upper back using Finn chambers containing 0.01% DPC, and results were scored after 6 days according to International Contact Dermatitis Research Group standards. Libraries were pooled for sequencing, and variation in per-sample TCR yields was attributed mainly to small differences in library volumes within the pool. This study followed changes in the peripheral blood TCR repertoire in vivo during primary and secondary sensitization of alopecia patients to the hapten diphenylcyclopropenone (DPC). Throughout the approximately 24-week study period, patients were also given weekly therapeutic DPC doses on the scalp. General study outcomes and caveats: After repeated subsampling, changes were observed in the strength of the expansion versus patch-test correlation and in the threshold at which the correlation became significant. DPC sensitization did not change how many TCRs were above 1 in 1000 frequency, and no evidence was found of alterations in global repertoire structure. Compared with pre-sensitization or healthy control sets, expanded TCRs formed significantly more large CDR3 similarity clusters, which is consistent with antigen-driven responses. The number of PT1 expanded TCRs positively correlated with patch test score, significant at thresholds 8, 16 and 32 but not 4. All patients had alopecia, a presumed autoimmune disease, so their immune response might differ from that of healthy individuals.

The protocol used for the library was RACE. These reads were obtained on a NextSeq 500. During library preparation, unique molecular identifiers were attached to individual cDNA molecules so that TCRs could be counted quantitatively and reproducibly. Both TCR alpha and TCR beta chains were sequenced from each blood RNA sample. The original methods were these. Samples had a median of roughly 87,000 TCRs, with a range from about 23,224 to 700,000. V, J and CDR3 annotation of the TCR reads was carried out using the Decombinator software suite. For the PS versus PT1 abundance plots, all samples were subsampled to the same number of TCRs (28,000). Expanded TCRs were defined as absent before sensitization and observed at least eight times at the 2-week time point. Using fastp at Q25 and MiXCR, TCRdb reprocessed the public reads and kept productive beta chains. Each CDR3 protein gets just one entry, which takes the most common genes and DNA from the rows behind it. The V and J calls shown here were made by TCRdb, not taken from the authors' results. The sample table shows more than 250,000 distinct CDR3 sequences, and around 7.3% are seen once. Of the sample, less than 1.5% is held by the ten largest clones.

This clonotype was seen only a few times. Its antigen remains undetermined. No base quality values were provided; no much bigger clone lies one nucleotide off. In the paper's terms, the time point label means: pre-sensitization, week 0. The treatment or condition tag for this specimen amounts to: therapeutic diphenylcyclopropenone sensitization with weekly scalp DPC. Blood at each patch-test visit was drawn before the patch test was applied. Eligible patients were aged 18 to 70, diagnosed with alopecia, deemed suitable for DPC therapy, and excluded if pregnant. Total RNA was extracted from unfractionated whole blood that had been collected in Tempus Blood RNA tubes. This specimen consisted of whole blood, obtained in connection with sensitization to the hapten diphenylcyclopropenone (DPC). This clonotype was sampled from a man aged 18-30 years with alopecia areata. Some clones in this sample may be carry-over from other donors' samples.

The DNA is TGTGCCAGCAGGACAGGTGACTCCTACAATGAGCAGTTCTTC. It encodes CASRTGDSYNEQFF. The rearrangement joined TRBV27 to TRBJ2-1; TRBD1 could be the D gene, as 6 bases match. Taken from cysteine to phenylalanine, the CDR3 has 14 residues. Of the read, only the CDR3 DNA is kept; its 42 bases are in frame from base 1. V sheds 6 bases and J sheds 0 bases, leaving 9 bases between their ends. From the germline V gene (reference sequence), CDR1 is MNHEY and CDR2 is SMNVEV.